The rows below give T cell receptor beta chains drawn from one sample of a study of sequential checkpoint blockade in melanoma. TCRdb keeps only in-frame clones here, not all; method: immunoSEQ multiplex PCR. The data hold over 10,000 clones, with 74% observed a single time. This specimen consisted of CD8+ T cells sorted from blood (inferred from file names), obtained from a patient given nivolumab and ipilimumab in sequence. These receptors all stem from a human donor with melanoma. CDR3s include the opening cysteine and the closing phenylalanine or tryptophan. Fields, in order: clone size, CDR3 length, D gene, J gene, V gene, CDR3 DNA, CDR3 protein. A D gene is named only where the DNA matches it firmly. Some rows mark clone size as missing; the rest say once, few, many or name a class of expanded clone.

clone_size: .; cdr3_length: 14; d_call: TRBD2; j_call: TRBJ2-3; v_call: TRBV10-2; cdr3_nt: TGCGCCAGCAGTCCCTTCGGGGGGATAAATACGCAGTATTTT; cdr3_aa: CASSPFGGINTQYF
clone_size: .; cdr3_length: 15; d_call: .; j_call: TRBJ2-7; v_call: TRBV7-8; cdr3_nt: TGTGCCAGCAGCTTAGGGGCGGGGACGCCCTACGAGCAGTACTTC; cdr3_aa: CASSLGAGTPYEQYF
clone_size: .; cdr3_length: 13; d_call: .; j_call: TRBJ1-1; v_call: TRBV2; cdr3_nt: TGTGCCAGCAGTGGAATAGGGGACACTGAAGCTTTCTTT; cdr3_aa: CASSGIGDTEAFF
clone_size: .; cdr3_length: 13; d_call: .; j_call: TRBJ2-2; v_call: TRBV29-1; cdr3_nt: TGCAGCGTTGAAGCGTGGAACACCGGGGAGCTGTTTTTT; cdr3_aa: CSVEAWNTGELFF
clone_size: .; cdr3_length: 14; d_call: TRBD2; j_call: TRBJ2-1; v_call: TRBV7-6; cdr3_nt: TGTGCCAGCAGCTTAGGAGCGGGGGGGCAGGAGCAGTTCTTC; cdr3_aa: CASSLGAGGQEQFF
clone_size: few; cdr3_length: 16; d_call: TRBD1; j_call: TRBJ1-5; v_call: TRBV9; cdr3_nt: TGTGCCAGCAGCGTAGGAGGAGGGGGCCCTAGTCAGCCCCAGCATTTT; cdr3_aa: CASSVGGGGPSQPQHF
clone_size: .; cdr3_length: 15; d_call: .; j_call: TRBJ2-7; v_call: TRBV7-2; cdr3_nt: TGTGCCAGCAGCTTAGAGTTGGCAACCCACTACGAGCAGTACTTC; cdr3_aa: CASSLELATHYEQYF
clone_size: .; cdr3_length: 15; d_call: TRBD1; j_call: TRBJ1-5; v_call: TRBV28; cdr3_nt: TGTGCCAGCACCCCGGACAGGGGGCGTAGTCAGCCCCAGCATTTT; cdr3_aa: CASTPDRGRSQPQHF
clone_size: .; cdr3_length: 16; d_call: .; j_call: TRBJ2-6; v_call: TRBV10-3; cdr3_nt: TGTGCCATCAGTGAGTCGGGGGGAGCTGGGGCCAACGTCCTGACTTTC; cdr3_aa: CAISESGGAGANVLTF
clone_size: .; cdr3_length: 15; d_call: TRBD1; j_call: TRBJ1-4; v_call: TRBV9; cdr3_nt: TGTGCCAGCAGTCTTTACGACAGGGCGTCTGAAAAACTGTTTTTT; cdr3_aa: CASSLYDRASEKLFF
clone_size: few; cdr3_length: 14; d_call: .; j_call: TRBJ1-2; v_call: TRBV11-2; cdr3_nt: TGTGCCAGCACCTCGGGAGGGGCAGGCTATGGCTACACCTTC; cdr3_aa: CASTSGGAGYGYTF
clone_size: once; cdr3_length: 15; d_call: TRBD1; j_call: TRBJ2-6; v_call: TRBV25-1; cdr3_nt: TGTGCCAGCTCGCAGGGGGCCGGTGGGGCCAACGTCCTGACTTTC; cdr3_aa: CASSQGAGGANVLTF
clone_size: .; cdr3_length: 13; d_call: .; j_call: TRBJ1-1; v_call: TRBV25-1; cdr3_nt: TGTGCCAGCAGTGAATTCGCCGGTGCTGAAGCTTTCTTT; cdr3_aa: CASSEFAGAEAFF
clone_size: .; cdr3_length: 16; d_call: .; j_call: TRBJ2-1; v_call: TRBV5-1; cdr3_nt: TGCGCCAGCAGCTTGGATGCGGATATCATTTACAATGAGCAGTTCTTC; cdr3_aa: CASSLDADIIYNEQFF
clone_size: .; cdr3_length: 14; d_call: .; j_call: TRBJ1-4; v_call: TRBV4-3; cdr3_nt: TGCGCCAGCAGCCACGCGCTCGAGGCCGAAAAACTGTTTTTT; cdr3_aa: CASSHALEAEKLFF
clone_size: .; cdr3_length: 15; d_call: .; j_call: TRBJ2-3; v_call: TRBV2; cdr3_nt: TGTGCCAGCAGTGATTTGATACGAGTCACAGATACGCAGTATTTT; cdr3_aa: CASSDLIRVTDTQYF
clone_size: .; cdr3_length: 15; d_call: TRBD1; j_call: TRBJ2-3; v_call: TRBV9; cdr3_nt: TGTGCCAGCAGCGTAGCGCAGGACAGGGTAGATACGCAGTATTTT; cdr3_aa: CASSVAQDRVDTQYF
clone_size: .; cdr3_length: 15; d_call: .; j_call: TRBJ2-7; v_call: TRBV7-9; cdr3_nt: TGTGCCAGCAGCTTAGAGGAGCTGAGCTACGTGGAGCAGTACTTC; cdr3_aa: CASSLEELSYVEQYF
clone_size: .; cdr3_length: 14; d_call: TRBD1; j_call: TRBJ2-2; v_call: TRBV10-2; cdr3_nt: TGCGCCAGCAGTGTCACAGGGGTCACCGGGGAGCTGTTTTTT; cdr3_aa: CASSVTGVTGELFF
clone_size: few; cdr3_length: 14; d_call: TRBD1; j_call: TRBJ2-1; v_call: TRBV7-9; cdr3_nt: TGTGCCAGCAGCTTAGCACAGGGGTTTGGTGAGCAGTTCTTC; cdr3_aa: CASSLAQGFGEQFF
clone_size: .; cdr3_length: 16; d_call: TRBD2; j_call: TRBJ2-1; v_call: TRBV5-1; cdr3_nt: TGCGCCAGCAGCTTAATAGCGGGGGGGCGGGAAAATGAGCAGTTCTTC; cdr3_aa: CASSLIAGGRENEQFF
clone_size: .; cdr3_length: 14; d_call: TRBD1; j_call: TRBJ1-5; v_call: TRBV4-2; cdr3_nt: TGTGCCAGCAGCTACGGGACAGGCAATCAGCCCCAGCATTTT; cdr3_aa: CASSYGTGNQPQHF
clone_size: .; cdr3_length: 16; d_call: TRBD1; j_call: TRBJ2-3; v_call: TRBV27; cdr3_nt: TGTGCCAGCAGTCCGGGACAGGCGAGGGTTGGGGATACGCAGTATTTT; cdr3_aa: CASSPGQARVGDTQYF
clone_size: few; cdr3_length: 13; d_call: .; j_call: TRBJ2-7; v_call: TRBV11-1; cdr3_nt: TGTGCCAGCAGCTTAGACTCATCCTACGAGCAGTACTTC; cdr3_aa: CASSLDSSYEQYF
clone_size: .; cdr3_length: 16; d_call: .; j_call: TRBJ2-5; v_call: TRBV7-9; cdr3_nt: TGTGCCAGCAGCTTAGTGGTCAGGGTTTCGGAAGAGACCCAGTACTTC; cdr3_aa: CASSLVVRVSEETQYF
clone_size: .; cdr3_length: 14; d_call: .; j_call: TRBJ2-3; v_call: TRBV5-1; cdr3_nt: TGCGCCAGCAGCTTACAGGGACGCACAGATACGCAGTATTTT; cdr3_aa: CASSLQGRTDTQYF
clone_size: .; cdr3_length: 14; d_call: .; j_call: TRBJ2-1; v_call: TRBV25-1; cdr3_nt: TGTGCCAGTGGGGGGGGGCCACAAGCCAATAAGCAGTTCTTC; cdr3_aa: CASGGGPQANKQFF
clone_size: .; cdr3_length: 15; d_call: .; j_call: TRBJ1-1; v_call: TRBV6-1; cdr3_nt: TGTGCCAGCAGCACCCGGGGAGCTATGAACACTGAAGCTTTCTTT; cdr3_aa: CASSTRGAMNTEAFF
clone_size: .; cdr3_length: 14; d_call: .; j_call: TRBJ2-1; v_call: TRBV27; cdr3_nt: TGTGCCAGCAGCAATCGGGGGTCCTACAATGAGCAGTTCTTC; cdr3_aa: CASSNRGSYNEQFF
clone_size: .; cdr3_length: 14; d_call: TRBD2; j_call: TRBJ2-5; v_call: TRBV25-1; cdr3_nt: TGTGCCAGCAGTGAAGGCGGGGGTAAAGAGACCCAGTACTTC; cdr3_aa: CASSEGGGKETQYF
clone_size: .; cdr3_length: 13; d_call: TRBD2; j_call: TRBJ2-1; v_call: TRBV6-1; cdr3_nt: TGTGCCACCACGGGACTAGCGGGGCATGAGCAGTTCTTC; cdr3_aa: CATTGLAGHEQFF
clone_size: .; cdr3_length: 12; d_call: .; j_call: TRBJ1-2; v_call: TRBV9; cdr3_nt: TGTGCCAGCAGCGACGGGTACGGAGGCTACACCTTC; cdr3_aa: CASSDGYGGYTF
clone_size: .; cdr3_length: 12; d_call: .; j_call: TRBJ1-2; v_call: TRBV6-5; cdr3_nt: TGTGCCAGCAGTTATACGGGCTATGGCTACACCTTC; cdr3_aa: CASSYTGYGYTF
clone_size: .; cdr3_length: 18; d_call: TRBD1; j_call: TRBJ2-2; v_call: TRBV7-9; cdr3_nt: TGTGCCAGCAGGCCTCGGGACAGGGAAGGTTTAAACACCGGGGAGCTGTTTTTT; cdr3_aa: CASRPRDREGLNTGELFF
clone_size: .; cdr3_length: 13; d_call: TRBD1; j_call: TRBJ1-5; v_call: TRBV30; cdr3_nt: TGTGCCTGGAAAGACAGGGCGGATCAGCCCCAGCATTTT; cdr3_aa: CAWKDRADQPQHF
clone_size: .; cdr3_length: 10; d_call: .; j_call: TRBJ1-2; v_call: TRBV12-5; cdr3_nt: TGTGCTAGTGGTTTATCAGGCTACACCTTC; cdr3_aa: CASGLSGYTF
clone_size: .; cdr3_length: 16; d_call: TRBD2; j_call: TRBJ2-1; v_call: TRBV6-5; cdr3_nt: TGTGCCAGCAGTTCTACCCTAGCGGGGGGGAACAATGAGCAGTTCTTC; cdr3_aa: CASSSTLAGGNNEQFF
clone_size: .; cdr3_length: 16; d_call: TRBD1; j_call: TRBJ2-3; v_call: TRBV7-8; cdr3_nt: TGTGCCAGCAGCTTGGGGGGGACAGGGGTGACAGATACGCAGTATTTT; cdr3_aa: CASSLGGTGVTDTQYF
clone_size: few; cdr3_length: 15; d_call: TRBD1; j_call: TRBJ2-7; v_call: TRBV6-5; cdr3_nt: TGTGCCAGCAGTTGGGACAGCCCTTACTCCTACGAGCAGTACTTC; cdr3_aa: CASSWDSPYSYEQYF
clone_size: .; cdr3_length: 15; d_call: TRBD1; j_call: TRBJ1-2; v_call: TRBV4-3; cdr3_nt: TGCGCCAGCAGCCAAGGGACAGGGCCAAACTATGGCTACACCTTC; cdr3_aa: CASSQGTGPNYGYTF
clone_size: .; cdr3_length: 13; d_call: .; j_call: TRBJ2-3; v_call: TRBV29-1; cdr3_nt: TGCAGCGTCGTTACAGGGTTCACAGATACGCAGTATTTT; cdr3_aa: CSVVTGFTDTQYF
clone_size: .; cdr3_length: 14; d_call: TRBD1; j_call: TRBJ1-2; v_call: TRBV19; cdr3_nt: TGTGCCAGTAGTATAGGGGGACAGCCCTATGGCTACACCTTC; cdr3_aa: CASSIGGQPYGYTF